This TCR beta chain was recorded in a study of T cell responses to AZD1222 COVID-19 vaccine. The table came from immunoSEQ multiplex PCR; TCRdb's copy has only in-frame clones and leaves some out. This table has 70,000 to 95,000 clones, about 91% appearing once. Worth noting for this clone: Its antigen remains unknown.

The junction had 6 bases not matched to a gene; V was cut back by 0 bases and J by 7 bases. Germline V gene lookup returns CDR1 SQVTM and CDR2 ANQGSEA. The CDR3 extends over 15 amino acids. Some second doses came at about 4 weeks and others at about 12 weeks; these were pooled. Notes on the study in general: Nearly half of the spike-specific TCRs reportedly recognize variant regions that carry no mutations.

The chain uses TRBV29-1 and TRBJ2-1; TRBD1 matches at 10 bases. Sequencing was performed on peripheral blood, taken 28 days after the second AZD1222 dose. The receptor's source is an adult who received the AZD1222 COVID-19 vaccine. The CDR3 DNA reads TGCAGCGTTGAAGATTGGGGACAGGGGCGGAATGAGCAGTTCTTC. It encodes CSVEDWGQGRNEQFF.